Listed below are T cell receptor beta chains from one sample, sequenced in a study of cytomegalovirus exposure and HLA in healthy donors. Libraries were prepared by immunoSEQ multiplex PCR; TCRdb keeps only in-frame clonotypes and omits some of them. The table records about 170,000 clones, about three quarters of them present only once. Sequences were obtained from PBMCs. The receptors shown here come from a girl aged 10 to 17 in good health and CMV-seronegative. Each CDR3 is given with its conserved first and last residue. The order of the fields is J gene, D gene, clone size, CDR3 length, V gene, CDR3 DNA, CDR3 protein. D genes are given only for firm matches. Clone size is stated in some rows and not others, as once, few, many or a class when expanded.

>TRBJ2-3|-|few|15|TRBV5-4
TGTGCCAGCAGCTTGAAGTCTAGGGGTACGGATACGCAGTATTTT
CASSLKSRGTDTQYF
>TRBJ1-4|-|-|10|TRBV30
TGTGCCTGGGGGGGGGAAAAACTGTTTTTT
CAWGGEKLFF
>TRBJ2-5|-|-|13|TRBV11-3
TGTGCCAGCAGCTTAACGAGGGAGGAGACCCAGTACTTC
CASSLTREETQYF
>TRBJ1-2|TRBD1|-|13|TRBV6-1
TGTGCCAGCAGTGATAGACAGGGGGGTAGCTACACCTTC
CASSDRQGGSYTF
>TRBJ2-1|TRBD2|-|15|TRBV6-4
TGTGCCAGCAGTCCTGGGACTAGCGGGGGCAATGAGCAGTTCTTC
CASSPGTSGGNEQFF
>TRBJ1-5|-|-|16|TRBV4-1
TGCGCCAGCAGCCAAGACTTTAACAGGGATGATCAGCCCCAGCATTTT
CASSQDFNRDDQPQHF
>TRBJ2-1|TRBD1|-|16|TRBV13
TGTGCCAGCAGCTTTCCGGGACAGGGGGCTCGCAATGAGCAGTTCTTC
CASSFPGQGARNEQFF
>TRBJ1-2|TRBD1|-|14|TRBV27
TGTGCCAGCAGATTTGGACAGGGTGGCTATGGCTACACCTTC
CASRFGQGGYGYTF
>TRBJ1-1|-|-|17|TRBV4-1
TGCGCCAGCACCAGCAAGTTCTGGGGGGGGCCGGGCACTGAAGCTTTCTTT
CASTSKFWGGPGTEAFF
>TRBJ2-5|TRBD1|once|15|TRBV5-1
TGCGCCAGCAGCTTGACAGGGGGCAATTGGGAGACCCAGTACTTC
CASSLTGGNWETQYF
>TRBJ2-5|-|few|15|TRBV7-9
TGTGCCAGCAGCTTAGGTCTAGGGGTGAAAGAGACCCAGTACTTC
CASSLGLGVKETQYF
>TRBJ2-1|TRBD1|-|16|TRBV6-6
TGTGCCAGCAGCCACTGGGGGGGGGACAGGGGTAATGAGCAGTTCTTC
CASSHWGGDRGNEQFF
>TRBJ2-7|-|-|12|TRBV7-9
TGTGCCAGCAGTCCGGAGGCTAGTGAGCAGTACTTC
CASSPEASEQYF
>TRBJ2-7|TRBD1|-|15|TRBV7-2
TGTGCCAGCACCCTCTCCGGGACAGGGCTCTACGAGCAGTACTTC
CASTLSGTGLYEQYF
>TRBJ1-2|-|-|14|TRBV10-3
TGTGCATCCCTCGGCGGAGGCGAAGGCTATGGCTACACCTTC
CASLGGGEGYGYTF
>TRBJ2-5|-|-|13|TRBV2
TGTGCCAGCAATCCCCAGGTGGGAGAGACCCAGTACTTC
CASNPQVGETQYF
>TRBJ2-1|-|once|14|TRBV5-1
TGCGCCAGCAGCTTGGCCGGACTACCCAATGAGCAGTTCTTC
CASSLAGLPNEQFF
>TRBJ2-7|TRBD2|-|14|TRBV19
TGTGCCAGTAGTATCGCTAGCGGGGGCTACGAGCAGTACTTC
CASSIASGGYEQYF
>TRBJ2-2|-|few|16|TRBV7-6
TGTGCCAGCAGGCCAACAGGGAGGGGGAACACCGGGGAGCTGTTTTTT
CASRPTGRGNTGELFF
>TRBJ1-3|TRBD1|-|17|TRBV5-1
TGCGCCAGCAGCTTAGTGGGACAGGGGGCATCTGGAAACACCATATATTTT
CASSLVGQGASGNTIYF
>TRBJ1-2|-|-|15|TRBV6-1
TGTGCCAGCAGTGAAAGGCCGGGGGTAGGCAAAGGCTACACCTTC
CASSERPGVGKGYTF
>TRBJ1-3|-|-|12|TRBV30
TGTGCCTGGAACAGGGTAGGAAACACCATATATTTT
CAWNRVGNTIYF
>TRBJ2-1|-|-|15|TRBV7-2
TGTGCCAGCAGACAAACAGGACAACCCTACAATGAGCAGTTCTTC
CASRQTGQPYNEQFF
>TRBJ1-2|-|few|16|TRBV7-9
TGTGCCAGCAGCACGCGGGCAGACCGGATCAACTATGGCTACACCTTC
CASSTRADRINYGYTF
>TRBJ2-7|TRBD1|-|13|TRBV9
TGTGCCAGCAGCGCGGGACAGGACTACGAGCAGTACTTC
CASSAGQDYEQYF
>TRBJ2-5|-|-|15|TRBV5-1
TGCGCCAGCAACCCGACAACGGAAAAGGGGGAGACCCAGTACTTC
CASNPTTEKGETQYF
>TRBJ2-2|-|-|15|TRBV5-1
TGCGCCAGCAGCCCGGCAGGGCGCGCCACCGGGGAGCTGTTTTTT
CASSPAGRATGELFF
>TRBJ1-5|-|-|16|TRBV27
TGTGCCAGCAGTGCCCAGCCAGGCAGCAGCAATCAGCCCCAGCATTTT
CASSAQPGSSNQPQHF
>TRBJ2-3|TRBD1|once|15|TRBV6-4
TGTGCCAGCAGTGAAGGGACAGGGGACACAGATACGCAGTATTTT
CASSEGTGDTDTQYF
>TRBJ2-7|TRBD2|-|15|TRBV6-1
TGTGCCAGCAGATTGGGGGGGGGACTCACCTACGAGCAGTACTTC
CASRLGGGLTYEQYF